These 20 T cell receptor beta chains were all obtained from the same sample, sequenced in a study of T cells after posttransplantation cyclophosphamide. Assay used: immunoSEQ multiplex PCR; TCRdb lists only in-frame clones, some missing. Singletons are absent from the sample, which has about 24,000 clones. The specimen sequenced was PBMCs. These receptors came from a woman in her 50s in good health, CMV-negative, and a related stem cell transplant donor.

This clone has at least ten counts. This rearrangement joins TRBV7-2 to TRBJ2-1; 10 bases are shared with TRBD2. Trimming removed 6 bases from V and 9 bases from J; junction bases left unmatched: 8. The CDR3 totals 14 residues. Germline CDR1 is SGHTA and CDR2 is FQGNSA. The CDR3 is CASRLSGGTGEQFF. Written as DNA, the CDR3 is TGTGCCAGCAGACTTAGCGGGGGGACGGGTGAGCAGTTCTTC.

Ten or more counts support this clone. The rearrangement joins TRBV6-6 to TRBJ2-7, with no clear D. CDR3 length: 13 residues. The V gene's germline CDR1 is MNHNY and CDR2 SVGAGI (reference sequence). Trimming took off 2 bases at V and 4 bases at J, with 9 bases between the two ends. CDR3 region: CASSYLHNYEQYF. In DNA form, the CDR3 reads TGTGCCAGCAGTTACCTCCACAATTACGAGCAGTACTTC.

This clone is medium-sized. The CDR3 loop is CAVTGLAGAGELFF. The CDR3 DNA sequence: TGTGCCGTAACGGGGCTAGCGGGAGCCGGGGAGCTGTTTTTT. This chain links TRBV7-2 with TRBJ2-2; 10 positions match TRBD2. Trimming removed 11 bases from V and 6 bases from J; junction bases left unmatched: 9. In germline, CDR1 is SGHTA, CDR2 FQGNSA. The CDR3 has 14 residues. Based on the CDR3 plus reference TRBV7-2 and TRBJ2-2, the full variable domain is GAGVSQSPSNKVTEKGKDVELRCDPISGHTALYWYRQSLGQGLEFLIYFQGNSAPDKSGLPSDRFSAERTGGSVSTLTIQRTQQEDSAVYLCAVTGLAGAGELFFGEGSRLTVL.

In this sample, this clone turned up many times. The CDR3 loop is CASTGNAYEQYF. As DNA, the CDR3 is TGTGCCAGTACAGGGAATGCCTACGAGCAGTACTTC. This chain connects TRBV6-1 to TRBJ2-7; weak D call: TRBD1 (6 bases). The germline V gene encodes CDR1 MNHNS and CDR2 SASEGT. Trimming stripped 9 bases from V and 2 bases from J, with 11 bases between. The CDR3 is made up of 12 amino acids.

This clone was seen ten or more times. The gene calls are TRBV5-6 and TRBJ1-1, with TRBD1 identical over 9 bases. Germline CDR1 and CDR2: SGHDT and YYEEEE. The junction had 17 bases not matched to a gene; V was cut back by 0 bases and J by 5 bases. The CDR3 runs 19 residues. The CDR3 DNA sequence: TGTGCCAGCAGCTTGGTGGGGTACGGGACAGGGAAACGGTGGACTGAAGCTTTCTTT. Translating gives CASSLVGYGTGKRWTEAFF.

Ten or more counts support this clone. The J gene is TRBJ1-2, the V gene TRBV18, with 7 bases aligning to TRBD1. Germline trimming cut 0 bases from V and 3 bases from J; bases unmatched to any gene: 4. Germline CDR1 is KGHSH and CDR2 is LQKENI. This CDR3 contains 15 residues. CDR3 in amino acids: CASSPPGGVHYGYTF. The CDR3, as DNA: TGTGCCAGCTCACCACCAGGGGGCGTTCACTATGGCTACACCTTC.

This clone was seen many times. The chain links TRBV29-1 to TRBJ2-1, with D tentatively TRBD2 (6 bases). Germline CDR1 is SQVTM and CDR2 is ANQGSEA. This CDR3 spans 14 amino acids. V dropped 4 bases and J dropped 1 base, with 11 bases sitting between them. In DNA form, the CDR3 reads TGCAGCGTTGGGCAGGGAGGATCCTACAATGAGCAGTTCTTC. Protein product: CSVGQGGSYNEQFF.

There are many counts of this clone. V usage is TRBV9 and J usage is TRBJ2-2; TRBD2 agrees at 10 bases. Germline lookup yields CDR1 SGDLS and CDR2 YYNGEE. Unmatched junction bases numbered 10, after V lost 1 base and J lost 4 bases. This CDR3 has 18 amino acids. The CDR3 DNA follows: TGTGCCAGCAGCGTAACAGCGGGGGGGCCATCGGGCACCGGGGAGCTGTTTTTT. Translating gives CASSVTAGGPSGTGELFF.

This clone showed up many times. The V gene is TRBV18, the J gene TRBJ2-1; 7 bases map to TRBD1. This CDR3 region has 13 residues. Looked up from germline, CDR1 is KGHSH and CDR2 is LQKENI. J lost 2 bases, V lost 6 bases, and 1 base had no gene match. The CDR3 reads CASSGQAYNEQFF. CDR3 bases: TGTGCCAGCTCCGGACAGGCCTACAATGAGCAGTTCTTC.

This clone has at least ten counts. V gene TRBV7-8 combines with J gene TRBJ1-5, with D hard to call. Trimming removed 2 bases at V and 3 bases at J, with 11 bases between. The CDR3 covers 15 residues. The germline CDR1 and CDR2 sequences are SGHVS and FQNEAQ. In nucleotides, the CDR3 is TGTGCCAGCAGCTTACGATCGGGGTCCAATCAGCCCCAGCATTTT. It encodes CASSLRSGSNQPQHF.

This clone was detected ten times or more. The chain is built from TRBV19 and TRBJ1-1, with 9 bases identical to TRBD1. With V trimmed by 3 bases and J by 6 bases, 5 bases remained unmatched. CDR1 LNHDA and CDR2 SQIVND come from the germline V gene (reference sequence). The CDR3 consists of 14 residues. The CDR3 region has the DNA TGTGCCAGTAGTATTACAGGGGGCATTTCTGAAGCTTTCTTT. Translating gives CASSITGGISEAFF. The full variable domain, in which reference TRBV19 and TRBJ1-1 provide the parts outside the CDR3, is DGGITQSPKYLFRKEGQNVTLSCEQNLNHDAMYWYRQDPGQGLRLIYYSQIVNDFQKGDIAEGYSVSREKKESFPLTVTSAQKNPTAFYLCASSITGGISEAFFGQGTRLTVV.

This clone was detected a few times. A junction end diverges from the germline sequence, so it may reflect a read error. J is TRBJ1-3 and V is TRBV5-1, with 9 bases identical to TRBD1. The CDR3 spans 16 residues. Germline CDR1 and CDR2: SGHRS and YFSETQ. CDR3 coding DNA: TGCGCCAGCAGCTTTGAACAGGGGGCGCCTGGAGACACCATATATTTT. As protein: CASSFEQGAPGDTIYF.

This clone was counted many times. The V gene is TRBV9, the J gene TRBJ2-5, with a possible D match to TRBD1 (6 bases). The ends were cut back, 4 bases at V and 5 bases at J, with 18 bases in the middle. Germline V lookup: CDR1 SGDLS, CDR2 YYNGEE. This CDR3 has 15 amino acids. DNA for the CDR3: TGTGCCAGCAGCCCTTCCTCGACAGGTCGGGAGACCCAGTACTTC. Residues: CASSPSSTGRETQYF.

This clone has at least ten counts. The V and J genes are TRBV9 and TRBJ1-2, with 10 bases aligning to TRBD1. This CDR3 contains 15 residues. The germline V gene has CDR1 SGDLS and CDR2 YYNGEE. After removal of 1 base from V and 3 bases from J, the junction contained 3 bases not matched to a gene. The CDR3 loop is CASSVYGTGDYGYTF. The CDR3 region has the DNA TGTGCCAGCAGCGTATATGGGACAGGGGACTATGGCTACACCTTC.

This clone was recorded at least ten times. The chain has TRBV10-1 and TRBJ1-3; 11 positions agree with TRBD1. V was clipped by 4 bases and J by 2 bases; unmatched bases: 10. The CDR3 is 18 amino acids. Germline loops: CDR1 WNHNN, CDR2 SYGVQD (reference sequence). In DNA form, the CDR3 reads TGCGCCAGCAGTGGAGAACGGGACAGGGGGTTTGCTGGAAACACCATATATTTT. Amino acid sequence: CASSGERDRGFAGNTIYF.

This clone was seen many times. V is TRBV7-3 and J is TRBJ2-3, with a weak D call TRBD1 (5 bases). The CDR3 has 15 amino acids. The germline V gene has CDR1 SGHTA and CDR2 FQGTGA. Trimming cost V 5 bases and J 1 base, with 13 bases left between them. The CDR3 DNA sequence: TGTGCCAGCAGCCCCCTAGGGGAACGCACAGATACGCAGTATTTT. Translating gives CASSPLGERTDTQYF.

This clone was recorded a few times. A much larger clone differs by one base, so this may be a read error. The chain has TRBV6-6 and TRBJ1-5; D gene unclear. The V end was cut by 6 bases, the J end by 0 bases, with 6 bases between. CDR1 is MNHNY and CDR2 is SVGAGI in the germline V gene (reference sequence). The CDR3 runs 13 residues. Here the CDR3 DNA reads TGTGCCAGCAGACAGTATAGCAATCAGCCCCAGCATTTT. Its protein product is CASRQYSNQPQHF.

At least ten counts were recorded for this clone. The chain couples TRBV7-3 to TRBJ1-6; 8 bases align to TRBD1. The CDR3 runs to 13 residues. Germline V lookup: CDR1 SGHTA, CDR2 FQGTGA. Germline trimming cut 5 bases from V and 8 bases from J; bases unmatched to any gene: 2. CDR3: CASSVDRDSPLHF. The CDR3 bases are TGTGCCAGCAGCGTGGACAGGGATTCACCCCTCCACTTT.

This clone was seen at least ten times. CDR3 region: CASRTGTTNTGELFF. Written as DNA, the CDR3 is TGTGCCAGCAGGACCGGGACAACGAACACCGGGGAGCTGTTTTTT. The rearrangement joins TRBV9 to TRBJ2-2; TRBD1 might be the D (6 bases). The CDR3 runs 15 residues. Germline V gives CDR1 SGDLS, CDR2 YYNGEE. V lost 5 bases and J 0 bases, leaving 11 bases between the germline ends. Using reference TRBV9 and TRBJ2-2 for the parts outside the CDR3, the full variable domain is DSGVTQTPKHLITATGQRVTLRCSPRSGDLSVYWYQQSLDQGLQFLIQYYNGEERAKGNILERFSAQQFPDLHSELNLSSLELGDSALYFCASRTGTTNTGELFFGEGSRLTVL.

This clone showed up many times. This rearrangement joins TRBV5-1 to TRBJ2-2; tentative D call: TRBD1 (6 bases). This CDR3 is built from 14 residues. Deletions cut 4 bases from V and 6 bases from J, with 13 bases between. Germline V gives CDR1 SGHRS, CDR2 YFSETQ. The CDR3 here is CASSIQGFSGELFF. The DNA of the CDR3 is TGCGCCAGCAGCATACAGGGATTTTCCGGGGAGCTGTTTTTT.